Below, 6 T cell receptor beta chains from the same sample are listed, as sequenced in a study of CD8 T cells in ankylosing spondylitis. TCRdb reanalysed the 5' RACE reads using MiXCR and keeps one entry per CDR3 protein. The sample gives 200,000 to 250,000 distinct CDR3 sequences, about 26% of which show up once; less than 8.5% is in the top ten. The specimen sequenced was blood, either unsorted or a sorted T cell fraction (not recorded which). Receptor source: a male donor with ankylosing spondylitis or in good health (not recorded which).

This clonotype has a count of ten or more. V is TRBV5-4 and J is TRBJ1-2; D is undetermined. V lost 0 bases to trimming and J lost 2 bases, with 8 bases between them. Germline CDR1 is SGHNT and CDR2 is YYREEE (reference sequence). The CDR3 spans 14 residues. The CDR3: CASSLDRQNYGYTF. The CDR3 region has the DNA TGTGCCAGCAGCTTGGACCGACAAAACTATGGCTACACCTTC.

Only a few counts were recorded for this clonotype. The rearrangement uses TRBV20-1 and TRBJ2-1, with D uncertain. The CDR3 is made up of 12 amino acids. V shed 0 bases and J shed 11 bases, with 11 bases lying between them. Per germline, CDR1 DFQATT and CDR2 SNEGSKA (reference sequence). The CDR3 coding sequence is TGCAGTGCTAGAGATCTGTCGAGTAAGCAGTTCTTC. Translation gives CSARDLSSKQFF.

V gene TRBV20-1 combines with J gene TRBJ2-3, with TRBD2 identical over 10 bases. Germline-derived CDR1 and CDR2 are DFQATT and SNEGSKA (reference sequence). The CDR3 contains 15 residues. The J segment lost 3 bases and the V segment lost 4 bases, leaving 7 bases of the junction unmatched. CDR3 sequence: CSATETSGQTDTQYF. In DNA, the CDR3 is TGCAGTGCTACTGAGACTAGCGGGCAGACAGATACGCAGTATTTT.

The chain links TRBV29-1 to TRBJ2-3, with TRBD2 matching 13 bases. The V gene's germline CDR1 is SQVTM and CDR2 ANQGSEA. The CDR3 extends over 17 amino acids. V was pared by 6 bases and J by 3 bases, with 12 bases of the junction left unmatched. In DNA, the CDR3 is TGCAGCGTCGGCGGACTAGCGGGAGAGAGGGGAACAGATACGCAGTATTTT. It translates to CSVGGLAGERGTDTQYF.

This clonotype has ten or more counts. The chain recombines TRBV6-1 with TRBJ1-5, with a tentative D call TRBD1 (5 bases). Trimming stripped 7 bases from V and 4 bases from J, with 11 bases between. Germline V CDR1 and CDR2: MNHNS, SASEGT. This CDR3 is 13 amino acids long. In DNA, the CDR3 is TGTGCCAGCACCGACGGGGGGAATCAGCCCCAGCATTTT. This encodes CASTDGGNQPQHF.

The table lists this clonotype with a few counts. This rearrangement joins TRBV15 to TRBJ1-1, with D perhaps TRBD1 (5 bases). Trimming removed 4 bases at V and 1 base at J, with 10 bases between. The germline gives CDR1 LNHNV, CDR2 YYDKDF (reference sequence). This CDR3 spans 14 amino acids. The CDR3 DNA is TGTGCCACCAGCAAGGGCAGGGCGAACACTGAAGCTTTCTTT. Translation: CATSKGRANTEAFF.